The next 12 T cell receptor beta chains were all read from a single sample in a study of identical twins. TCRdb reprocessed the 5' RACE reads via MiXCR and lists one record per CDR3 protein. The sample records about 470,000 distinct CDR3 sequences, approximately 24% being singletons. The data also belong to a second study, concerning T cells expressing NK-cell markers.

The specimen sequenced was CD4+ T cells sorted from blood. Receptors were obtained from a woman between 18 and 30 years old in good health.

V usage is TRBV20-1 and J usage is TRBJ2-4; D unresolved. There are 14 residues in the CDR3. Germline V gene lookup returns CDR1 DFQATT and CDR2 SNEGSKA (reference sequence). The V end was cut by 6 bases, the J end by 0 bases, with 12 bases between. DNA for the CDR3: TGCAGTGCCCTCCACGCTCTAGCCAAAAACATTCAGTACTTC. Encoded protein: CSALHALAKNIQYF.

This clonotype was detected once. The chain carries TRBV7-2 and TRBJ1-2; no firm D call. The germline V gene has CDR1 SGHTA and CDR2 FQGNSA. The CDR3 runs to 13 residues. V dropped 5 bases and J dropped 8 bases, with 15 bases sitting between them. CDR3 sequence reads: CASSPVVRRGYTF. CDR3 nucleotides: TGTGCCAGCAGCCCGGTCGTTCGGCGGGGCTACACCTTC. Drawing the rest from reference TRBV7-2 and TRBJ1-2, the complete variable domain is GAGVSQSPSNKVTEKGKDVELRCDPISGHTALYWYRQSLGQGLEFLIYFQGNSAPDKSGLPSDRFSAERTGGSVSTLTIQRTQQEDSAVYLCASSPVVRRGYTFGSGTRLTVV.

This clonotype appeared a few times. This chain uses TRBV5-5 with TRBJ2-7; D gene unclear. Germline CDR1 SGHKS, CDR2 YYEKEE (reference sequence). V lost 1 base, J lost 3 bases, and 8 bases lay in between. This CDR3 spans 13 amino acids. CDR3 nucleotides: TGTGCCAGCAGCTTGCCTACCTTCTACGAGCAGTACTTC. It translates to CASSLPTFYEQYF.

The rearrangement joins TRBV7-9 to TRBJ1-2; no clear D gene. The CDR3 has 13 residues. The V and J ends lost 1 base and 5 bases respectively, with 8 bases between them. The germline V gene encodes CDR1 SEHNR and CDR2 FQNEAQ (reference sequence). CDR3 loop: CASSLEGLYGYTF. The DNA of the CDR3 is TGTGCCAGCAGCTTAGAAGGTCTATATGGCTACACCTTC.

This clonotype was counted a few times. The genes are TRBV18 and TRBJ1-1; 9 bases line up with TRBD1. The CDR3 runs to 16 residues. Losses at the gene ends were 3 bases for V and 3 bases for J; bases not matched to a gene: 8. Germline-derived CDR1 and CDR2 are KGHSH and LQKENI. The CDR3 spells CASSPVSGTGYTEAFF. CDR3 DNA sequence: TGTGCCAGCTCACCCGTATCCGGGACAGGGTACACTGAAGCTTTCTTT.

The rearrangement uses TRBV20-1 and TRBJ2-5; unclear D gene. Deletions cut 1 base from V and 5 bases from J, with 8 bases between. The CDR3 has 12 amino acids. CDR1 is DFQATT and CDR2 is SNEGSKA in the germline V gene (reference sequence). The CDR3, as DNA: TGCAGTGCTAGAGCCTCGGCGGAGACCCAGTACTTC. Its protein product is CSARASAETQYF.

This sequence joins TRBV6-5 and TRBJ1-6; 8 bases map to TRBD1. CDR1 MNHEY and CDR2 SVGAGI come from the germline V gene. Trimming at V came to 4 bases and at J to 10 bases, leaving 9 bases not matched to a gene. The CDR3 is made up of 15 amino acids. Here the CDR3 reads CASSSTGQGGSPLHF. In DNA, the CDR3 is TGTGCCAGCAGTTCCACCGGACAGGGAGGGTCACCCCTCCACTTT.

V and J are TRBV12-3 or TRBV12-4 and TRBJ2-5, with D possibly matching TRBD1 (6 bases). Between the trimmed V and J ends, which lost 2 bases and 0 bases, there was a span of 10 bases. CDR3 length equals 15 residues. The CDR3 loop reads CASSLRRGHQETQYF. The CDR3 bases are TGTGCCAGCAGTTTACGCAGGGGCCACCAAGAGACCCAGTACTTC.

This sequence joins TRBV11-3 and TRBJ1-1; the D gene is possibly TRBD1 (5 bases). Germline V gene data show CDR1 as SGHNT and CDR2 as YENEEA. V was shortened by 0 bases and J by 4 bases, with 15 bases between the two germline ends. This CDR3 spans 16 amino acids. CDR3 region: CASSLDPRARGTEAFF. In DNA form, the CDR3 reads TGTGCCAGCAGCTTAGATCCGAGGGCTAGGGGCACTGAAGCTTTCTTT.

The rearrangement uses TRBV5-5 and TRBJ2-7, with TRBD1 identical over 9 bases. The V segment lost 4 bases and the J segment 3 bases; nucleotides outside the gene matches: 11. Germline V gene data show CDR1 as SGHKS and CDR2 as YYEKEE (reference sequence). The CDR3 is 16 residues long. The CDR3: CASSRRDRVTVYEQYF. Here the CDR3 DNA reads TGTGCCAGCAGCCGACGGGACAGGGTAACAGTCTACGAGCAGTACTTC.

The V gene is TRBV21-1, the J gene TRBJ2-1; the DNA was not compared with TRBD2, the D call given in the table. TRBV21-1 is a documented pseudogene. The CDR3 covers 13 residues. The CDR3 spells CAGAPGGFHEQFF. DNA for the CDR3: TGTGCCGGAGCCCCGGGCGGTTTCCATGAGCAGTTCTTC.

The rearrangement joins TRBV20-1 to TRBJ2-1; maybe TRBD2 (6 bases). CDR1 and CDR2 (germline): DFQATT, SNEGSKA (reference sequence). CDR3 length: 13 residues. V gave up 6 bases and J gave up 8 bases, with 17 bases separating them. CDR3 in amino acids: CSAAEGWGDEQFF. CDR3 bases: TGCAGTGCGGCTGAGGGCTGGGGGGATGAGCAGTTCTTC.